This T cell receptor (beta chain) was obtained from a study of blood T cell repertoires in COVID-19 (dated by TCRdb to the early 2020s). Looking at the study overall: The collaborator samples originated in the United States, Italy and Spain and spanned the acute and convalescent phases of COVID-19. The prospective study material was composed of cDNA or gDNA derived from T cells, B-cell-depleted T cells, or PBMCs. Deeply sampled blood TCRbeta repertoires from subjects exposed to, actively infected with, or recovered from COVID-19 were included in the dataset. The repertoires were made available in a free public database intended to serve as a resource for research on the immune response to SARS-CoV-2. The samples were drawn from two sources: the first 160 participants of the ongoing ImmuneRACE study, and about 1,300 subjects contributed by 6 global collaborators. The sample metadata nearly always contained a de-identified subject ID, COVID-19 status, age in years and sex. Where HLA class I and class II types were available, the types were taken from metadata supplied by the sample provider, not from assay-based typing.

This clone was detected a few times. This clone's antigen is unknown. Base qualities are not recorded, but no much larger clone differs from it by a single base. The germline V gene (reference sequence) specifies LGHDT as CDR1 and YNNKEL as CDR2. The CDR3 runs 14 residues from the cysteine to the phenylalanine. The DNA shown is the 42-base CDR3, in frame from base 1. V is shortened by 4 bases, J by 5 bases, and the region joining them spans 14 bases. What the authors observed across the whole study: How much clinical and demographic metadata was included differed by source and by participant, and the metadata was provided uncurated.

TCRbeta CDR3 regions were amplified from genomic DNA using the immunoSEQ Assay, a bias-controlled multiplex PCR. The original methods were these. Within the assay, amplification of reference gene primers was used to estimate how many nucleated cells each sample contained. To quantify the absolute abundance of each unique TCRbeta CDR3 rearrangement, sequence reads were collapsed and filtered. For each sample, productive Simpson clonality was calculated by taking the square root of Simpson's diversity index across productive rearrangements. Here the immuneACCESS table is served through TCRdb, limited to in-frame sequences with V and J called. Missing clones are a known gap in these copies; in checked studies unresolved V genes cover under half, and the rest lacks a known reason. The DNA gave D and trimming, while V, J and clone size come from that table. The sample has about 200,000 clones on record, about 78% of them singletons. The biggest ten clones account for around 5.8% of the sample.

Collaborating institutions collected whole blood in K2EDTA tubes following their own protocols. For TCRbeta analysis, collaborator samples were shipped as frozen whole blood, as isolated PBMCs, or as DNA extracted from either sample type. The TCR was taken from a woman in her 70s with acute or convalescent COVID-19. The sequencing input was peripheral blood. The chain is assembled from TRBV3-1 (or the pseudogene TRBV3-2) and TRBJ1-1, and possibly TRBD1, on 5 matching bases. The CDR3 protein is CASSPGGWGTEAFF. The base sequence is TGTGCCAGCAGCCCCGGGGGGTGGGGGACTGAAGCTTTCTTT.